A selection of T cell receptor beta chains follows, all from one sample in a study of blood T cell repertoires in COVID-19. TCRdb's copy holds only in-frame clones and misses some; the assay was immunoSEQ multiplex PCR. The sample consists of about 62,000 clones, more than 60% of them appearing once. Material for sequencing was peripheral blood. These receptors were collected from a man in his fifties or sixties with acute or convalescent COVID-19. Both conserved end residues are trimmed from each CDR3. Fields, in order: CDR3 protein, V gene.

ASSPHQYGYT | TRBV7-8
SVERGGGETQY | TRBV29-1
ASSLQSTTGADTQY | TRBV3-1/TRBV3-2
ASSSTARDYEQY | TRBV5-1
ASSERPSGRGGEQF | TRBV9
ASSQGAGVDTQY | TRBV13
ASRQTGDPSYEQY | TRBV2
ASSQEGGTGGYEQY | TRBV4-3
ASSYSGGRARNEQF | TRBV6-5
ASSENIGTEGYEQY | TRBV6-1
ASRPESNRFLYGYT | TRBV28
ASSPRQGYEQY | TRBV18
ASSPGQGERSPLH | TRBV2
ASSSQGAYTEAF | TRBV28
ASSPGGSSYEQY | TRBV6-6
ASSFYGTEAYDEQY | TRBV5-1
ASEGTSGRSI | TRBV6-5
ASSFRLAGGYNEQF | TRBV28
ASSPNRGYSPLH | TRBV5-4
ASSLEQGARADTQY | TRBV5-1
ASRNRGSYNSPLH | TRBV2
ASRQISMGLAGGLGQY | TRBV28
ASSASGRRGNQPQH | TRBV19
ASAPRTSGTYNEQF | TRBV11-3
ASSVSGQGDRF | TRBV2
ASSQPPPLAGGTDTQY | TRBV3-1/TRBV3-2
ASSVGGGDAEKLF | TRBV9
ATSDSWTSGAQETQY | TRBV24-1
ASSQNKRTEAF | TRBV18
ASSARAGDAGELF | TRBV5-4
ASSILRYNEQF | TRBV28
ASSPLASNTGELF | TRBV4-2
ASSIGQGATGELF | TRBV19
SVEIGSGYEQY | TRBV29-1
ASTQVADTEAF | TRBV28
ASSFTGRSGNTIY | TRBV5-4
ASSNRLAGDTDTQY | TRBV2
ASSQQGLGGYT | TRBV21-1
ASSLAGQGQPQH | TRBV27
ASSPRTSYTGELF | TRBV9
ASSLSGRTGELF | TRBV27
ASSVTGTKNIQY | TRBV7-2
ASSPPKGGASTDTQY | TRBV25-1
ASSPDRALPTEAF | TRBV5-1
ATSDRDTQETQY | TRBV24-1
ASSHGGENTGELF | TRBV28
ASRGQFSNQPQH | TRBV2
ASSSGVYEQY | TRBV28
ASSLGGESFYEQY | TRBV7-2
ASSESRGTSTDTQY | TRBV10-1
ASSILAGDAYNEQF | TRBV19